This T cell receptor (beta chain) was identified in a study of T cell repertoires in MIS-A myocarditis. CDR3 size: 14 residues. V was cut by 0 bases and J by 5 bases, with 11 bases left in between. Germline V gene sequence: CDR1 MNHEY, CDR2 SVGAGI. The repertoire was sequenced with immunoSEQ multiplex PCR; TCRdb's copy has only in-frame clones and lacks some. The data show 11,000 or so clones, approximately 80% seen once. This receptor was obtained from a man aged 18 to 29 with fulminant myocarditis from multisystem inflammatory syndrome in adults (MIS-A) after COVID-19. The V and J genes are TRBV6-5 and TRBJ2-7, with D perhaps matching TRBD2 (5 bases). Sequencing used right ventricle heart tissue obtained at autopsy. In DNA, the CDR3 is TGTGCCAGCAGTTACTCTTCCGGGGAGAACGAGCAGTACTTC. Amino acid sequence: CASSYSSGENEQYF.